This T cell receptor beta chain was found in a study of blood T cell repertoires in COVID-19. Trimming took 8 bases from V and 6 from J; bases not matched to a gene: 15. Germline CDR1 and CDR2: ENHRY and SYGVKD. This CDR3 is built from 15 residues. Original processing methods: How many nucleated cells were present was estimated from reference gene primer amplification. This table comes from immunoSEQ multiplex PCR, and its TCRdb copy is limited to in-frame clones, with some not included. The V and J calls and clone size come from that table; D and trimming were worked out from the DNA. Of around 150,000 clones in the sample, just under 90% were seen once.

Sequencing was done on a sample of peripheral blood. This receptor was identified in a woman aged 70-85 years with COVID-19, enrolled during active disease. The chain employs TRBV10-3 and TRBJ2-7; the match to TRBD2 covers 8 bases. The DNA of the CDR3 is TGTGCCATCCGAAGCGAACTCTCTAGCGGGCGCGAGCAGTACTTC. This codes for CAIRSELSSGREQYF.